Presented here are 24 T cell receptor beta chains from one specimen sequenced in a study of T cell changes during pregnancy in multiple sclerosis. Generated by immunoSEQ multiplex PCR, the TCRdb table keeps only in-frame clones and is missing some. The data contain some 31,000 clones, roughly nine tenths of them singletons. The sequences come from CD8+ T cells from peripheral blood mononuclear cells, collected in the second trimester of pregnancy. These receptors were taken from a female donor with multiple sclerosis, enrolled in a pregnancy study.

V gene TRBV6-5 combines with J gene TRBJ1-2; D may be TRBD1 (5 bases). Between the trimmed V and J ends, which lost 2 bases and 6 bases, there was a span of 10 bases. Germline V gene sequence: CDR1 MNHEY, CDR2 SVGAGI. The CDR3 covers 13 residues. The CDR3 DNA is TGTGCCAGCAGTTACGGGCCAGGGAATGGCTACACCTTC. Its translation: CASSYGPGNGYTF.

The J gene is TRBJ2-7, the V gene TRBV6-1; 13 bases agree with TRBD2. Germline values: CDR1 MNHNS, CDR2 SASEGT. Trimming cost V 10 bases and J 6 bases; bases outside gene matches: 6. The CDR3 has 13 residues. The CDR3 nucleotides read TGTGCCACCGGACTAGCGGGAGTTTTCGAGCAGTACTTC. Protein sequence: CATGLAGVFEQYF.

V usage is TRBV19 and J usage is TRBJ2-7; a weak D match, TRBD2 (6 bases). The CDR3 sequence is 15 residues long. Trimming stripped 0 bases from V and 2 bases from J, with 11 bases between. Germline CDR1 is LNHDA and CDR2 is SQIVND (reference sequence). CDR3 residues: CASSIDLGEAYEQYF. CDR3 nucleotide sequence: TGTGCCAGTAGTATAGATTTGGGGGAGGCCTACGAGCAGTACTTC. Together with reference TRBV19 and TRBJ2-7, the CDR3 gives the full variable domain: DGGITQSPKYLFRKEGQNVTLSCEQNLNHDAMYWYRQDPGQGLRLIYYSQIVNDFQKGDIAEGYSVSREKKESFPLTVTSAQKNPTAFYLCASSIDLGEAYEQYFGPGTRLTVT.

The CDR3: CASSLASSAGQGVYYEQYF. As DNA, the CDR3 is TGTGCCAGCAGCTTAGCATCCTCGGCCGGACAGGGGGTATATTACGAGCAGTACTTC. The rearrangement joins TRBV7-9 to TRBJ2-7, with 10 nucleotides matching TRBD1. Per germline, CDR1 SEHNR and CDR2 FQNEAQ (reference sequence). This CDR3 comprises 19 residues. V dropped 0 bases and J dropped 4; count of bases not matched to a gene: 15.

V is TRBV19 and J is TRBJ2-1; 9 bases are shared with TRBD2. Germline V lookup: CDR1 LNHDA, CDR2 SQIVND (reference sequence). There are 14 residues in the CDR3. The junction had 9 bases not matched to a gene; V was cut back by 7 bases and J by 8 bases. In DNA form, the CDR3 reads TGTGCCAGTACTCTTAGCGGGAGCCTGGATGAGCAGTTCTTC. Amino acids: CASTLSGSLDEQFF.

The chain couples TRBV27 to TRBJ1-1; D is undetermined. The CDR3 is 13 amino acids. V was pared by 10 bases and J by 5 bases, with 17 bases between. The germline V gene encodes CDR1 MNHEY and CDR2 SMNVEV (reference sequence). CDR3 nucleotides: TGTGCCACCGTTCAACGGGGTTCAACTGAAGCTTTCTTT. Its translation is CATVQRGSTEAFF.

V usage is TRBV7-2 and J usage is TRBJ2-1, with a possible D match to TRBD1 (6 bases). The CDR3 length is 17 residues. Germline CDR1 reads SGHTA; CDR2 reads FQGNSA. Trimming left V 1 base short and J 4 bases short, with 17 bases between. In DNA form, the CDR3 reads TGTGCCAGCAGCTTAGAAGCGGTGGGGGCCGCGTACAATGAGCAGTTCTTC. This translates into CASSLEAVGAAYNEQFF.

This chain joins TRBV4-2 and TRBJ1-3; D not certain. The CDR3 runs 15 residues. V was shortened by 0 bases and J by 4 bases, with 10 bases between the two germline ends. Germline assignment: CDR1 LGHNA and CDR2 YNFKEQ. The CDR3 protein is CASSQDFGFGNTIYF. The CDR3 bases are TGTGCCAGCAGCCAAGATTTCGGGTTCGGAAACACCATATATTTT.

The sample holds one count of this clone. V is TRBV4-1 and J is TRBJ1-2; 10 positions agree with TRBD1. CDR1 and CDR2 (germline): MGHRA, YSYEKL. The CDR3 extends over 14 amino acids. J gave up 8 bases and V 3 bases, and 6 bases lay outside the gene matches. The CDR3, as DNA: TGCGCCAGCAGCCAGCCCGGGACAGGGGCGGGCTACACCTTC. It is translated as CASSQPGTGAGYTF.

CDR3 nucleotides: TGCGCCAGCAGCCAAGAATACCCCCAGGACAGGGGGCGTGAGCAGTACTTC. Translation gives CASSQEYPQDRGREQYF. This rearrangement joins TRBV4-1 to TRBJ2-7; 11 nucleotides agree with TRBD1. CDR1 MGHRA and CDR2 YSYEKL come from the germline V gene. With V trimmed by 0 bases and J by 7 bases, 11 bases remained unmatched. This CDR3 is built from 17 residues.

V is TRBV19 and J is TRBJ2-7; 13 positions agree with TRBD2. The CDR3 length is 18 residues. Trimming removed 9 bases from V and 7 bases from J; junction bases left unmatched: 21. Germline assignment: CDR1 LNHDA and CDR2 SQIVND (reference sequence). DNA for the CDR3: TGTGCCAGAGAAGGACTAACCGGGACTAGCGGGACGATCGGGGAGCAGTACTTC. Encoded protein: CAREGLTGTSGTIGEQYF.

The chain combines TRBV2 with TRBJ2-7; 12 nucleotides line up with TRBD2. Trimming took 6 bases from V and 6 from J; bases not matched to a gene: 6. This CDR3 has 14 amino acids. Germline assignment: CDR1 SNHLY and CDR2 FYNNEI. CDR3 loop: CASRTSGSLLEQYF. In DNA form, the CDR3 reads TGTGCCAGCAGGACTAGCGGGAGTCTCCTCGAGCAGTACTTC.

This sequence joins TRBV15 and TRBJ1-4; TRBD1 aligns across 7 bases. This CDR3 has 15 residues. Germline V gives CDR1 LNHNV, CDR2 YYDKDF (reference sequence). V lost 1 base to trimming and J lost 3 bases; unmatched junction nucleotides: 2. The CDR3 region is CATSRGGQSNEKLFF. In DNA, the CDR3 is TGTGCCACCAGCAGAGGGGGACAGTCTAATGAAAAACTGTTTTTT.

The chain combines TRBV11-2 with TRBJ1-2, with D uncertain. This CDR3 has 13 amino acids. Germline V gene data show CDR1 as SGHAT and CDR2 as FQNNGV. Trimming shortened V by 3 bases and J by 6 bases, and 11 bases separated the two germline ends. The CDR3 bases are TGTGCCAGCAGCTTGGGGAGGGCCGATGGCTACACCTTC. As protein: CASSLGRADGYTF.

The CDR3 DNA reads as TGCGCCAGCAGCCCTAACTACAATGAGCAGTTCTTC. As protein: CASSPNYNEQFF. The genes are TRBV4-1 and TRBJ2-1; no clear D. This CDR3 spans 12 amino acids. Trimming removed 4 bases at V and 3 bases at J, with 4 bases between. CDR1 MGHRA and CDR2 YSYEKL come from the germline V gene.

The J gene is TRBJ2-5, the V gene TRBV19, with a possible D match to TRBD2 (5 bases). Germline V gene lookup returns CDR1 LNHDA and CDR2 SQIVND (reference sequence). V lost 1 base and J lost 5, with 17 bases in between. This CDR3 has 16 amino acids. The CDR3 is CASSIGAGEGVETQYF. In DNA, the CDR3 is TGTGCCAGTAGTATAGGGGCTGGAGAGGGAGTGGAGACCCAGTACTTC.

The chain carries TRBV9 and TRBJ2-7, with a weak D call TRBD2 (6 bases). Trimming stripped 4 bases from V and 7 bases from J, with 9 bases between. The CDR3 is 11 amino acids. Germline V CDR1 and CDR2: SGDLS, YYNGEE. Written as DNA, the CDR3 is TGTGCCAGCAGCCCGGGGGATGAGCAGTACTTC. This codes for CASSPGDEQYF.

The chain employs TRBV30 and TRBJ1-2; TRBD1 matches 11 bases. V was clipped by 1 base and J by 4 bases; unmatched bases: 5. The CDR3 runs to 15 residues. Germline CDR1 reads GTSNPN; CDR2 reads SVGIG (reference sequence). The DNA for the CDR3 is TGTGCCTGGAGTGCCCGGGACAGGGGGTTCTATGGCTACACCTTC. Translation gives CAWSARDRGFYGYTF.

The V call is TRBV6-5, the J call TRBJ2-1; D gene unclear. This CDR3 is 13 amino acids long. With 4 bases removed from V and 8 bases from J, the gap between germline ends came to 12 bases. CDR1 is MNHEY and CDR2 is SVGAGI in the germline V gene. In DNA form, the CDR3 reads TGTGCCAGCAGTTTTAATTTCCTCCATGAGCAGTTCTTC. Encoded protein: CASSFNFLHEQFF.

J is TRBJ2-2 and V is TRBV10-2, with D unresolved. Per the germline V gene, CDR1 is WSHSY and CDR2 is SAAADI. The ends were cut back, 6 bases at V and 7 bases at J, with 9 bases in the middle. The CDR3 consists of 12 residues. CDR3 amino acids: CASRAGVGELFF. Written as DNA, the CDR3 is TGCGCCAGCAGAGCCGGAGTCGGGGAGCTGTTTTTT.

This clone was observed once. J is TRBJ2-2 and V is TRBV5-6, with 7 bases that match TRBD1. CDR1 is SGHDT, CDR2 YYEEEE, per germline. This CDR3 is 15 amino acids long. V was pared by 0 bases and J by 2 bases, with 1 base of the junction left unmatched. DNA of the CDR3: TGTGCCAGCAGCTTGGGACAGGGTAACACCGGGGAGCTGTTTTTT. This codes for CASSLGQGNTGELFF.

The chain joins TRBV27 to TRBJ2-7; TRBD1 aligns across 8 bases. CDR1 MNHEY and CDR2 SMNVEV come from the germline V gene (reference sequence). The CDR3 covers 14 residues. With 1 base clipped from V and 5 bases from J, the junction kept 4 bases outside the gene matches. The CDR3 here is CASSLFLTGDEQYF. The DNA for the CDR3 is TGTGCCAGCAGTTTATTCCTGACAGGGGACGAGCAGTACTTC.

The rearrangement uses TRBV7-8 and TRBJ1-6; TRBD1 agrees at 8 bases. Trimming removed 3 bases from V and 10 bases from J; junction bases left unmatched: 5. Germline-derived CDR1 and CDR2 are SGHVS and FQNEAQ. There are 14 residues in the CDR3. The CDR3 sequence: CASSFRDRSSPLHF. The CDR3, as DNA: TGTGCCAGCAGCTTCCGGGACAGGTCGTCACCCCTCCACTTT.

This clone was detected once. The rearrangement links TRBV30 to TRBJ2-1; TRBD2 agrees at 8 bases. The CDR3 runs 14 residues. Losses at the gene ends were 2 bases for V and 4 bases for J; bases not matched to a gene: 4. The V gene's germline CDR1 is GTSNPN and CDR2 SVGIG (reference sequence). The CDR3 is CAWSPGLGYNEQFF. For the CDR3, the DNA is TGTGCCTGGAGTCCGGGACTAGGGTACAATGAGCAGTTCTTC.